This is a list of T cell receptor beta chains from one sample in a study of cytomegalovirus exposure and HLA in healthy donors. This table comes from immunoSEQ multiplex PCR, and its TCRdb copy is limited to in-frame clones, with some not included. The sample has 95,000 to 150,000 clones, about 83% seen once. Input material: PBMCs. These receptors all come from a woman in her thirties or forties in good health and CMV-seropositive. Each CDR3 is given with its conserved first and last residue. A D gene is named only where the DNA matches it firmly. The listing skips clone size in some rows; elsewhere it reads once, few, many or a size class.

V gene: TRBV6-1; clone size: .; D gene: TRBD2; J gene: TRBJ2-1; CDR3 DNA: TGTGCCAGCAGTGAAATGCGGGGGAGCTCCTACAATGAGCAGTTCTTC; CDR3 protein: CASSEMRGSSYNEQFF
V gene: TRBV19; clone size: .; D gene: TRBD1; J gene: TRBJ2-7; CDR3 DNA: TGTGCCAGTAGCCGGGACAGGTCCTACGAGCAGTACTTC; CDR3 protein: CASSRDRSYEQYF
V gene: TRBV7-2; clone size: .; D gene: TRBD2; J gene: TRBJ2-1; CDR3 DNA: TGTGCCAGCAGCGACGGACTAGCGGGGCGGCAGGCGCAGTTCTTC; CDR3 protein: CASSDGLAGRQAQFF
V gene: TRBV6-1; clone size: .; D gene: .; J gene: TRBJ2-7; CDR3 DNA: TGTGCCAGCATCTCCACCAAGCGCGAGCAGTACTTC; CDR3 protein: CASISTKREQYF
V gene: TRBV6-5; clone size: few; D gene: .; J gene: TRBJ2-1; CDR3 DNA: TGTGCCAGCAGCCGGGACTCTTACAATGAGCAGTTCTTC; CDR3 protein: CASSRDSYNEQFF
V gene: TRBV5-8; clone size: .; D gene: .; J gene: TRBJ1-1; CDR3 DNA: TGTGCCAGCAGCCCGGGACACCTTAACACTGAAGCTTTCTTT; CDR3 protein: CASSPGHLNTEAFF
V gene: TRBV11-2; clone size: .; D gene: TRBD1; J gene: TRBJ2-1; CDR3 DNA: TGTGCCAGCAGCTCGATAGGGACAGCCAACAATGAGCAGTTCTTC; CDR3 protein: CASSSIGTANNEQFF
V gene: TRBV29-1; clone size: .; D gene: .; J gene: TRBJ2-3; CDR3 DNA: TGCAGCGTTGAAGGGGAGGCTAGCGCGGACACGCAGTATTTT; CDR3 protein: CSVEGEASADTQYF
V gene: TRBV5-5; clone size: once; D gene: TRBD1; J gene: TRBJ1-1; CDR3 DNA: TGTGCCAGCAGCTTGGAGGGGGCAGGGGGCGCGGACACTGAAGCTTTCTTT; CDR3 protein: CASSLEGAGGADTEAFF
V gene: TRBV19; clone size: few; D gene: TRBD2; J gene: TRBJ2-1; CDR3 DNA: TGTGCCAGTAGTACCCTAGCGGGAGGGCCGGGCAATGAGCAGTTCTTC; CDR3 protein: CASSTLAGGPGNEQFF
V gene: TRBV5-1; clone size: .; D gene: TRBD1; J gene: TRBJ1-2; CDR3 DNA: TGCGCCAGCAGCTTGGGACAGGGTGGTCGAGGCTACACCTTC; CDR3 protein: CASSLGQGGRGYTF
V gene: TRBV5-1; clone size: .; D gene: TRBD1; J gene: TRBJ2-2; CDR3 DNA: TGCGCCAGAAACAGGGGAAACACCGGGGAGCTGTTTTTT; CDR3 protein: CARNRGNTGELFF
V gene: TRBV9; clone size: .; D gene: .; J gene: TRBJ2-3; CDR3 DNA: TGTGCCAGCAGCGATGAGGCCCGTACCACCGACACAGATACGCAGTATTTT; CDR3 protein: CASSDEARTTDTDTQYF
V gene: TRBV5-1; clone size: once; D gene: TRBD2; J gene: TRBJ2-1; CDR3 DNA: TGCGCCAGCAGCAGAGAACCGGGACTAGCGGGGGGGGGTGAGCAGTTCTTC; CDR3 protein: CASSREPGLAGGGEQFF
V gene: TRBV5-6; clone size: .; D gene: TRBD2; J gene: TRBJ2-6; CDR3 DNA: TGTGCCAGCAGCTCCCTTTTAGCGGGACTACCTGGGGCCAACGTCCTGACTTTC; CDR3 protein: CASSSLLAGLPGANVLTF
V gene: TRBV10-3; clone size: .; D gene: TRBD1; J gene: TRBJ1-2; CDR3 DNA: TGTGCCATCAGACGCGACCGGGACAGGGCTCAAGGTGGCTACACCTTC; CDR3 protein: CAIRRDRDRAQGGYTF
V gene: TRBV5-1; clone size: .; D gene: .; J gene: TRBJ1-3; CDR3 DNA: TGCGCCAGCAGCTTGGCCGGCGGTTCAGGAAACACCATATATTTT; CDR3 protein: CASSLAGGSGNTIYF
V gene: TRBV5-1; clone size: .; D gene: .; J gene: TRBJ1-6; CDR3 DNA: TGCGCCAGCAGGGTGGTGGAGAATTCACCCCTCCACTTT; CDR3 protein: CASRVVENSPLHF
V gene: TRBV5-4; clone size: .; D gene: TRBD2; J gene: TRBJ2-5; CDR3 DNA: TGTGCCAGCAGCTTGGATCCTAGCGGACAAGAGACCCAGTACTTC; CDR3 protein: CASSLDPSGQETQYF
V gene: TRBV27; clone size: .; D gene: .; J gene: TRBJ2-5; CDR3 DNA: TGTGCCAGCGGACTCCTCGGGCGAGAGACCCAGTACTTC; CDR3 protein: CASGLLGRETQYF
V gene: TRBV19; clone size: few; D gene: TRBD2; J gene: TRBJ2-7; CDR3 DNA: TGTGCCACCTCGGGTGATCCGCGGACTAGCGGGCCTGGGAACTCCTACGAGCAGTACTTC; CDR3 protein: CATSGDPRTSGPGNSYEQYF
V gene: TRBV25-1; clone size: .; D gene: .; J gene: TRBJ2-5; CDR3 DNA: TGTGCCAGCAGTTCTCTAGGGGGGACCCAGTACTTC; CDR3 protein: CASSSLGGTQYF
V gene: TRBV30; clone size: .; D gene: .; J gene: TRBJ2-1; CDR3 DNA: TGTGCCTATCACCGGGACTTCTACAATGAGCAGTTCTTC; CDR3 protein: CAYHRDFYNEQFF
V gene: TRBV2; clone size: .; D gene: TRBD1; J gene: TRBJ2-3; CDR3 DNA: TGTGCCAGCAGTGCTGGCATCCCGGGACAGGGGCTTTCAGATACGCAGTATTTT; CDR3 protein: CASSAGIPGQGLSDTQYF
V gene: TRBV15; clone size: .; D gene: TRBD2; J gene: TRBJ2-3; CDR3 DNA: TGTGCCACCAGCAGGGGGGGGACTAGCGGGAGCTCAGATACGCAGTATTTT; CDR3 protein: CATSRGGTSGSSDTQYF
V gene: TRBV10-2; clone size: once; D gene: TRBD2; J gene: TRBJ2-3; CDR3 DNA: TGCGCCAGCAGTGATGGCGGGGGGCCACCAGATACGCAGTATTTT; CDR3 protein: CASSDGGGPPDTQYF
V gene: TRBV15; clone size: once; D gene: .; J gene: TRBJ2-7; CDR3 DNA: TGTGCCACCAGCAGCATGTTCCAGGGAAATTACGAGCAGTACTTC; CDR3 protein: CATSSMFQGNYEQYF
V gene: TRBV30; clone size: .; D gene: TRBD2; J gene: TRBJ2-3; CDR3 DNA: TGTGCCTGTTCTTCCGGGGGGGGATTCGATACGCAGTATTTT; CDR3 protein: CACSSGGGFDTQYF
V gene: TRBV5-4; clone size: .; D gene: .; J gene: TRBJ1-3; CDR3 DNA: TGTGCCAGCAGCTTATATACAGGAGCTGGAAACACCATATATTTT; CDR3 protein: CASSLYTGAGNTIYF
V gene: TRBV7-8; clone size: .; D gene: .; J gene: TRBJ2-1; CDR3 DNA: TGTGCCAGCAGCCGGGACTCCACGCACCACAATGAGCAGTTCTTC; CDR3 protein: CASSRDSTHHNEQFF
V gene: TRBV7-9; clone size: .; D gene: .; J gene: TRBJ2-3; CDR3 DNA: TGTGCCAGCAGCTTGGTGCCGACGGGAGCGGCAGATACGCAGTATTTT; CDR3 protein: CASSLVPTGAADTQYF
V gene: TRBV10-3; clone size: .; D gene: .; J gene: TRBJ1-1; CDR3 DNA: TGTGCCATCAGAGACATTTCGAACACTGAAGCTTTCTTT; CDR3 protein: CAIRDISNTEAFF
V gene: TRBV6-1; clone size: .; D gene: TRBD1; J gene: TRBJ1-5; CDR3 DNA: TGTGCCAGCAGGCTGACAGGGGGGAACAATCAGCCCCAGCATTTT; CDR3 protein: CASRLTGGNNQPQHF
V gene: TRBV7-3; clone size: .; D gene: TRBD1; J gene: TRBJ1-1; CDR3 DNA: TGTGCCAGCAGCTTCACAGGGGGAGACACTGAAGCTTTCTTT; CDR3 protein: CASSFTGGDTEAFF
V gene: TRBV7-9; clone size: .; D gene: .; J gene: TRBJ2-3; CDR3 DNA: TGTGCCAGCAGCCCATCCCGCCGAGAGACAGATACGCAGTATTTT; CDR3 protein: CASSPSRRETDTQYF
V gene: TRBV2; clone size: .; D gene: TRBD1; J gene: TRBJ2-7; CDR3 DNA: TGTGCCAGCGTGAGGACAGGGAGATACGAGCAGTACTTC; CDR3 protein: CASVRTGRYEQYF
V gene: TRBV4-2; clone size: .; D gene: TRBD1; J gene: TRBJ1-3; CDR3 DNA: TGTGCCAGCAGCCAAGATAGGACAGGGGATGGAAACACCATATATTTT; CDR3 protein: CASSQDRTGDGNTIYF
V gene: TRBV5-1; clone size: few; D gene: .; J gene: TRBJ2-3; CDR3 DNA: TGCGCCAGCAGCTTGTTAGCGCTCCCCACAGATACGCAGTATTTT; CDR3 protein: CASSLLALPTDTQYF
V gene: TRBV2; clone size: .; D gene: TRBD1; J gene: TRBJ1-2; CDR3 DNA: TGTGCCAGCACCGGAAGACAGGGGGTCGATGGCTACACCTTC; CDR3 protein: CASTGRQGVDGYTF
V gene: TRBV6-5; clone size: .; D gene: TRBD1; J gene: TRBJ1-1; CDR3 DNA: TGTGCCAGCAGTTCTCCCGACAGACAGGGGGGTACTGAAGCTTTCTTT; CDR3 protein: CASSSPDRQGGTEAFF
V gene: TRBV19; clone size: .; D gene: .; J gene: TRBJ1-5; CDR3 DNA: TGTGCCAGTAGTCCGTTTAATAATCAGCCCCAGCATTTT; CDR3 protein: CASSPFNNQPQHF
V gene: TRBV6-5; clone size: .; D gene: TRBD1; J gene: TRBJ1-6; CDR3 DNA: TGTGCCAGCAGGCGACCGGGACAGGGGAGTTCACCCCTCCACTTT; CDR3 protein: CASRRPGQGSSPLHF
V gene: TRBV5-1; clone size: few; D gene: .; J gene: TRBJ2-3; CDR3 DNA: TGCGCCAGCAGCTTGGAAGGGGTAGGCGCTTCCGCGGGGGCTGACGCAGATACGCAGTATTTT; CDR3 protein: CASSLEGVGASAGADADTQYF
V gene: TRBV15; clone size: .; D gene: .; J gene: TRBJ2-3; CDR3 DNA: TGTGCCACCAGCAGCGGTAGCACAGATACGCAGTATTTT; CDR3 protein: CATSSGSTDTQYF
V gene: TRBV6-4; clone size: few; D gene: .; J gene: TRBJ2-2; CDR3 DNA: TGTGCCAGCAGTTCAGGGACTACCGGGGAGCTGTTTTTT; CDR3 protein: CASSSGTTGELFF
V gene: TRBV19; clone size: .; D gene: .; J gene: TRBJ1-2; CDR3 DNA: TGTGCCAGTAGTCCGAGCGGGAACTATGGCTACACCTTC; CDR3 protein: CASSPSGNYGYTF
V gene: TRBV18; clone size: .; D gene: .; J gene: TRBJ1-6; CDR3 DNA: TGTGCCAGCTCACCACGCGGGGCTTTGCATAATTCACCCCTCCACTTT; CDR3 protein: CASSPRGALHNSPLHF
V gene: TRBV5-5; clone size: once; D gene: .; J gene: TRBJ1-3; CDR3 DNA: TGTGCCAGCAGCTTTTCCGGGGCTGGAAACACCATATATTTT; CDR3 protein: CASSFSGAGNTIYF